The next 5 T cell receptor beta chains were all read from a single sample in a study of somatic mutations in cytotoxic T cells in rheumatoid arthritis. Measured with immunoSEQ multiplex PCR; TCRdb has only the in-frame clones, and not every one. The sample holds some 14,000 clones, 75% to 95% seen once. The sample taken for sequencing was CD4+ T cells sorted from blood. The receptors were gathered from an older man with rheumatoid arthritis.

The chain recombines TRBV2 with TRBJ2-7; tentatively, D is TRBD1 (5 bases). V lost 6 bases and J 4 bases, leaving 10 bases between the germline ends. The CDR3 sequence is 12 residues long. Germline CDR1 and CDR2: SNHLY and FYNNEI. The CDR3 reads CASRNRGYEQYF. Written as DNA, the CDR3 is TGTGCCAGCAGGAATAGGGGTTACGAGCAGTACTTC.

CDR3 DNA sequence: TGTGCCAGCAGCCTTTCGCTAGCGGGAGTCGCGAACACCGGGGAGCTGTTTTTT. Encoded protein: CASSLSLAGVANTGELFF. V is TRBV14 and J is TRBJ2-2, with TRBD2 identical over 10 bases. Germline trimming cut 4 bases from V and 0 bases from J; bases unmatched to any gene: 8. CDR1 is SGHDN, CDR2 FVKESK, per germline. This CDR3 comprises 18 residues.

This clone was seen only once. This CDR3 is CASSPSSGGQETQYF. CDR3 sequence (DNA): TGTGCCAGCTCACCGTCTAGCGGGGGCCAAGAGACCCAGTACTTC. This rearrangement joins TRBV18 to TRBJ2-5; 10 positions agree with TRBD2. The CDR3 extends over 15 amino acids. CDR1 and CDR2 from the germline V gene are KGHSH and LQKENI. Losses at the gene ends were 3 bases for V and 1 base for J; bases not matched to a gene: 2.

The V and J genes are TRBV5-1 and TRBJ2-3; the match to TRBD1 covers 8 bases. The CDR3 sequence is 15 residues long. Germline assignment: CDR1 SGHRS and CDR2 YFSETQ. Trimming removed 2 bases from V and 3 bases from J; junction bases left unmatched: 5. The CDR3 sequence: CASSLSGGLTDTQYF. The CDR3, as DNA: TGCGCCAGCAGCTTATCAGGGGGCTTAACAGATACGCAGTATTTT.

The CDR3: CASSSSRGNQETQYF. The CDR3 region has the DNA TGCGCCAGCAGCTCCAGCAGGGGCAACCAAGAGACCCAGTACTTC. This chain links TRBV4-1 with TRBJ2-5, with a tentative D call TRBD1 (6 bases). The germline gives CDR1 MGHRA, CDR2 YSYEKL. This CDR3 region has 15 residues. V dropped 5 bases and J dropped 0 bases, with 13 bases sitting between them.